The 31 T cell receptor beta chains below were found in one sample sequenced in a study of blood T cell repertoires in COVID-19 (dated by TCRdb to the early 2020s). The library was built by means of the immunoSEQ multiplex PCR assay. In TCRdb, the immuneACCESS table is reduced to in-frame sequences with V and J assigned. These tables do not hold every clone; where another copy was compared, an unresolved V gene accounts for under half, and the others remain unexplained. Within this sample are some 50,000 clones, with around 68% of them counted one time only. The biggest ten clones account for roughly 10% of the sample. Sequenced material: peripheral blood. The receptor set was obtained from a woman aged 70-85 years with acute or convalescent COVID-19.

This clone was seen once. The chain recombines TRBV27 with TRBJ1-2; 9 bases line up with TRBD1. The CDR3 has 14 amino acids. J was trimmed by 6 bases and V by 5 bases; bases with no gene match: 7. The germline CDR1 and CDR2 sequences are MNHEY and SMNVEV (reference sequence). CDR3 bases: TGTGCCAGCAGTAGAATAACAGGGGGCGATGGCTACACCTTC. It specifies CASSRITGGDGYTF.

This clone has more than one count but fewer than ten. The rearrangement uses TRBV9 and TRBJ2-5, with D possibly TRBD2 on 5 matching bases. This CDR3 has 16 residues. V lost 2 bases, J lost 3 bases, and 17 bases lay in between. The germline gives CDR1 SGDLS, CDR2 YYNGEE. The CDR3 loop is CASSVAPVGRKETQYF. The CDR3, as DNA: TGTGCCAGCAGCGTGGCCCCGGTGGGGAGAAAAGAGACCCAGTACTTC.

This chain joins TRBV21-1 and TRBJ1-4. TRBV21-1 is flagged as a pseudogene. This CDR3 has 15 residues. In DNA form, the CDR3 reads TGTGCCAGCAGCAAAGTGGCGGACTTGGGTGAAAAACTGTTTTTT. This encodes CASSKVADLGEKLFF.

The rearrangement uses TRBV3-1 (or the pseudogene TRBV3-2) and TRBJ1-6, with TRBD1 matching 9 bases. This CDR3 contains 16 residues. Trimming at V came to 4 bases and at J to 7 bases, leaving 8 bases not matched to a gene. Germline CDR1 reads LGHDT; CDR2 reads YNNKEL (reference sequence). Here the CDR3 reads CASSLLGQGRNSPLHF. CDR3 bases: TGTGCCAGCAGCCTTCTGGGACAGGGCCGAAATTCACCCCTCCACTTT.

V and J are TRBV19 and TRBJ2-7, with 10 bases matching TRBD1. This CDR3 has 14 amino acids. Germline V gene data show CDR1 as LNHDA and CDR2 as SQIVND (reference sequence). The J segment lost 5 bases and the V segment lost 7 bases, leaving 8 bases of the junction unmatched. The chain's CDR3 is CASKSGQGYDEQYF. The CDR3 coding sequence is TGTGCCAGTAAGTCGGGACAGGGGTACGACGAGCAGTACTTC.

This clone was counted between two and nine times. V and J are TRBV5-1 and TRBJ2-5; 12 bases agree with TRBD2. V trimming: 4 bases; J trimming: 5 bases; junction bases outside the gene matches: 9. The CDR3 has 16 amino acids. CDR1 is SGHRS, CDR2 YFSETQ, per germline. CDR3 sequence (DNA): TGCGCCAGCAGCGGGCTAGCGGGGGGGCCACGGGAGACCCAGTACTTC. As protein: CASSGLAGGPRETQYF.

The sample holds one count of this clone. V gene TRBV7-3 combines with J gene TRBJ2-3; 7 nucleotides align to TRBD2. After removal of 5 bases from V and 2 bases from J, the junction contained 7 bases not matched to a gene. Germline V CDR1 and CDR2: SGHTA, FQGTGA. This CDR3 has 15 amino acids. CDR3 sequence (DNA): TGTGCCAGCAGCCCCGGGACTATGGACACAGATACGCAGTATTTT. Amino acids: CASSPGTMDTDTQYF.

V usage is TRBV10-3 and J usage is TRBJ1-5; tentatively, D is TRBD1 (6 bases). V lost 0 bases and J 7 bases, leaving 22 bases between the germline ends. This CDR3 region has 18 residues. Looked up from germline, CDR1 is ENHRY and CDR2 is SYGVKD. For the CDR3, the DNA is TGTGCCATCAGTGAGTCTTATTTTTGGGGGGCGCGGGAGCAGCCCCAGCATTTT. It yields the protein CAISESYFWGAREQPQHF.

This clone occurred many times. Here the CDR3 DNA reads TGTGCCAGCAGCTTATTTGGGCTAGCCACCGGGGAGCTGTTTTTT. Translating gives CASSLFGLATGELFF. The rearrangement joins TRBV11-2 to TRBJ2-2; D perhaps matches TRBD2 (5 bases). CDR1 and CDR2 (germline): SGHAT, FQNNGV. The CDR3 totals 15 residues. V was cut by 2 bases and J by 4 bases, with 11 bases left in between.

The V call is TRBV7-2, the J call TRBJ2-6, with D unresolved. Trimming cost V 2 bases and J 4 bases, with 6 bases left between them. CDR1 is SGHTA, CDR2 FQGNSA, per germline. This CDR3 has 14 residues. The CDR3 region has the DNA TGTGCCAGCAGCTTACACGAGGGGGCCAACGTCCTGACTTTC. It translates to CASSLHEGANVLTF.

The chain has TRBV7-2 and TRBJ1-2, with TRBD1 as a possible D gene (6 bases). Deletions cut 0 bases from V and 7 bases from J, with 12 bases between. The CDR3 length is 14 residues. Per germline, CDR1 SGHTA and CDR2 FQGNSA. Here the CDR3 reads CASSLAGGLIGYTF. The CDR3 DNA reads as TGTGCCAGCAGCTTAGCCGGGGGGCTGATTGGCTACACCTTC.

This chain uses TRBV7-9 with TRBJ2-3; TRBD1 matches 8 bases. The CDR3 sequence is 14 residues long. V was pared by 6 bases and J by 4 bases, with 6 bases of the junction left unmatched. Per germline, CDR1 SEHNR and CDR2 FQNEAQ (reference sequence). Written as DNA, the CDR3 is TGTGCCAGCAGGTCCGGACAGGGTTCAGATACGCAGTATTTT. Its translation: CASRSGQGSDTQYF.

The rearrangement links TRBV29-1 to TRBJ2-3, with 9 nucleotides matching TRBD1. This CDR3 is built from 12 residues. Germline CDR1 SQVTM, CDR2 ANQGSEA. The V and J ends lost 7 bases and 4 bases, in that order; junction bases with no gene match: 3. CDR3 in amino acids: CSAGTGSDTQYF. Here the CDR3 DNA reads TGCAGCGCCGGGACAGGGTCAGATACGCAGTATTTT.

This clone was picked up a small number of times. The chain carries TRBV19 and TRBJ2-1, with TRBD2 matching over 12 bases. CDR3 length: 16 residues. Per the germline V gene, CDR1 is LNHDA and CDR2 is SQIVND (reference sequence). Germline trimming cut 6 bases from V and 5 bases from J; bases unmatched to any gene: 8. In nucleotides, the CDR3 is TGTGCCAGTAGACCACTAGCGGGAGGAGGGAACAATGAGCAGTTCTTC. It specifies CASRPLAGGGNNEQFF.

This clone was seen a handful of times. The genes are TRBV7-9 and TRBJ2-7; 9 bases fit TRBD1. The V and J ends lost 5 bases and 1 base, in that order; junction bases with no gene match: 6. The CDR3 consists of 15 residues. Germline V gene lookup returns CDR1 SEHNR and CDR2 FQNEAQ (reference sequence). CDR3 loop: CASSPDRGPSYEQYF. CDR3 in DNA: TGTGCCAGCAGCCCGGACAGGGGTCCTTCCTACGAGCAGTACTTC.

CDR3 nucleotides: TGTGCCAGCAGTTCCCCGACTAGCGGGAGGAATGAGCAGTTCTTC. Its translation is CASSSPTSGRNEQFF. The chain employs TRBV6-6 and TRBJ2-1; 13 bases are a match to TRBD2. Germline V gene lookup returns CDR1 MNHNY and CDR2 SVGAGI (reference sequence). Germline trimming cut 4 bases from V and 7 bases from J; bases unmatched to any gene: 4. The CDR3 is made up of 15 amino acids.

This clone was observed a few times. J is TRBJ2-5 and V is TRBV6-5; possible D gene TRBD1, 5 bases. CDR1 and CDR2 (germline): MNHEY, SVGAGI. This CDR3 region has 16 residues. V lost 0 bases and J lost 5, with 16 bases in between. DNA for the CDR3: TGTGCCAGCAGTTACTCGTCCATGGTCCCAGGGGAGACCCAGTACTTC. Amino acid sequence: CASSYSSMVPGETQYF.

The chain uses TRBV5-1 and TRBJ2-7; 7 bases map to TRBD1. V was clipped by 0 bases and J by 5 bases; unmatched bases: 5. Germline V lookup: CDR1 SGHRS, CDR2 YFSETQ. There are 14 residues in the CDR3. This CDR3 reads CASSLGQGVHEQYF. In DNA form, the CDR3 reads TGCGCCAGCAGCTTGGGACAGGGCGTCCACGAGCAGTACTTC.

The chain uses TRBV28 and TRBJ1-2; TRBD1 aligns across 7 bases. With V trimmed by 5 bases and J by 0 bases, 3 bases remained unmatched. CDR1 MDHEN and CDR2 SYDVKM come from the germline V gene. There are 14 residues in the CDR3. The CDR3 DNA reads as TGTGCCAGCAGTAGGGACAGAGCTAACTATGGCTACACCTTC. This gives the protein CASSRDRANYGYTF.

The V gene is TRBV10-3, the J gene TRBJ1-1; D unclear. Per germline, CDR1 ENHRY and CDR2 SYGVKD. This CDR3 has 14 residues. V gave up 0 bases and J gave up 4 bases, with 9 bases separating them. The CDR3: CAISESPGRTEAFF. Written as DNA, the CDR3 is TGTGCCATCAGTGAGTCGCCCGGTCGCACTGAAGCTTTCTTT.

In DNA, the CDR3 is TGTGCCAGCAGCGTGGGGGGACAGTCAAGCTATGGCTACACCTTC. Residues: CASSVGGQSSYGYTF. The chain links TRBV28 to TRBJ1-2; 7 bases agree with TRBD1. Germline CDR1 is MDHEN and CDR2 is SYDVKM. The CDR3 runs to 15 residues. J was trimmed by 4 bases and V by 6 bases; bases with no gene match: 11.

V gene TRBV3-1 (or the pseudogene TRBV3-2) combines with J gene TRBJ2-7; 10 positions match TRBD1. The germline CDR1 and CDR2 sequences are LGHDT and YNNKEL (reference sequence). CDR3 size: 13 residues. V trimming: 8 bases; J trimming: 6 bases; junction bases outside the gene matches: 7. The CDR3 loop is CASGDRGAGEQYF. As DNA, the CDR3 is TGTGCCAGCGGGGACAGGGGAGCGGGCGAGCAGTACTTC.

This clone has more than one count but fewer than ten. This chain uses TRBV10-3 with TRBJ1-2; no reliable D call. This CDR3 comprises 13 residues. Germline CDR1 and CDR2: ENHRY and SYGVKD. V was pared by 2 bases and J by 0 bases, with 4 bases between. The CDR3 sequence: CAISESTNYGYTF. CDR3 in DNA: TGTGCCATCAGTGAGAGCACTAACTATGGCTACACCTTC.

DNA for the CDR3: TGTGCCAGCAGTGAAAGCGGGGGGGCGAACACCGGGGAGCTGTTTTTT. Amino acids: CASSESGGANTGELFF. The rearrangement uses TRBV2 and TRBJ2-2; 10 bases match TRBD2. J gave up 0 bases and V 2 bases, and 0 bases lay outside the gene matches. Germline-derived CDR1 and CDR2 are SNHLY and FYNNEI. The CDR3 length is 16 residues.

The chain employs TRBV3-1 (or the pseudogene TRBV3-2) and TRBJ2-1; 10 nucleotides agree with TRBD2. Germline CDR1 and CDR2: LGHDT and YNNKEL (reference sequence). The length of the CDR3 is 15 residues. V gave up 1 base and J gave up 8 bases; unmatched junction bases: 5. CDR3 sequence: CASSQGVLAGYEQFF. For the CDR3, the DNA is TGTGCCAGCAGCCAAGGGGTACTAGCGGGATATGAGCAGTTCTTC.

The J gene is TRBJ1-4, the V gene TRBV3-1 (or the pseudogene TRBV3-2); 8 nucleotides line up with TRBD1. This CDR3 comprises 14 residues. Trimming at V came to 4 bases and at J to 7 bases, leaving 5 bases not matched to a gene. Germline CDR1 LGHDT, CDR2 YNNKEL (reference sequence). The CDR3 loop reads CASSPQQGGEKLFF. DNA for the CDR3: TGTGCCAGCAGCCCCCAACAGGGGGGTGAAAAACTGTTTTTT.

V and J are TRBV6-6 and TRBJ2-1, with 12 bases matching TRBD2. This CDR3 contains 15 residues. V was pared by 5 bases and J by 10 bases, with 9 bases of the junction left unmatched. Germline V gives CDR1 MNHNY, CDR2 SVGAGI (reference sequence). CDR3 coding DNA: TGTGCCAGCAGTCCTGGACTAGCGGGGTCCGAGGAGCAGTTCTTC. Protein: CASSPGLAGSEEQFF.

The chain carries TRBV18 and TRBJ2-7; 7 bases are shared with TRBD2. The germline gives CDR1 KGHSH, CDR2 LQKENI. The CDR3 runs to 15 residues. The V segment lost 3 bases and the J segment 2 bases; nucleotides outside the gene matches: 7. CDR3 protein: CASSPGAGRAYEQYF. The CDR3 DNA is TGTGCCAGCTCACCTGGGGCAGGGAGGGCCTACGAGCAGTACTTC.

This clone was observed once. This rearrangement joins TRBV3-1 (or the pseudogene TRBV3-2) to TRBJ2-1; D might be TRBD2 (5 bases). V gave up 8 bases and J gave up 3 bases, with 17 bases separating them. Germline CDR1 and CDR2: LGHDT and YNNKEL (reference sequence). The CDR3 sequence is 15 residues long. The CDR3 DNA follows: TGTGCCAGCGAAAAAAGAGGAGACTACTACAATGAGCAGTTCTTC. This translates into CASEKRGDYYNEQFF.

V is TRBV3-1 (or the pseudogene TRBV3-2) and J is TRBJ2-5; D perhaps matches TRBD2 (5 bases). The V gene lost 0 bases and the J gene lost 6 bases, with 8 bases spanning the gap. CDR1 LGHDT and CDR2 YNNKEL come from the germline V gene (reference sequence). This CDR3 region has 13 residues. The chain's CDR3 is CASSQDPGKTQYF. The CDR3 region has the DNA TGTGCCAGCAGCCAAGATCCCGGGAAGACCCAGTACTTC.

The chain uses TRBV7-6 and TRBJ2-1, with 8 bases lining up with TRBD1. The ends lost 5 bases at V and 2 bases at J; junction bases unmatched: 23. From germline, CDR1 is SGHVS and CDR2 FNYEAQ. The CDR3 is 21 amino acids. CDR3 in DNA: TGTGCCAGCAGCCCCGCCCTACCGGGACAGGAACCCCTTCCTACCTACAATGAGCAGTTCTTC. Translating it yields CASSPALPGQEPLPTYNEQFF. Complete variable domain (other parts from reference TRBV7-6 and TRBJ2-1): GAGVSQSPRYKVTKRGQDVALRCDPISGHVSLYWYRQALGQGPEFLTYFNYEAQQDKSGLPNDRFSAERPEGSISTLTIQRTEQRDSAMYRCASSPALPGQEPLPTYNEQFFGPGTRLTVL.